The T cell receptor beta chain described here comes from a study of blood T cell repertoires in COVID-19. As for the study in general: Sources were T cells, B-cell-depleted T cells, or PBMCs; the material itself was cDNA or gDNA.

Original data processing: Amplification with reference gene primers provided the estimates of nucleated cell counts. Libraries were prepared by immunoSEQ multiplex PCR; TCRdb keeps only in-frame clonotypes and omits some of them. The DNA was the basis for D and trimming; V, J and clone size are from that table. The sample has about 180,000 clones, about 82% seen once. This clone appeared a single time. V lost 3 bases to trimming and J lost 0 bases; unmatched junction nucleotides: 12. Germline V gives CDR1 SGDLS, CDR2 YYNGEE. The CDR3 is 18 residues long. Sequenced sample: peripheral blood. The V gene is TRBV9, the J gene TRBJ2-1; 7 nucleotides match TRBD2. The clonotype comes from a man between 65 and 85 years old with active or convalescent COVID-19. The CDR3 is CASSGRGVAGDSYNEQFF. In DNA, the CDR3 is TGTGCCAGCAGCGGACGAGGGGTTGCGGGGGACTCCTACAATGAGCAGTTCTTC.